A single sample is the source of the 13 T cell receptor beta chains below, sequenced in a study of PD-1 blockade in classical Hodgkin lymphoma. The patients all showed relapse after autologous stem cell transplantation, while their brentuximab vedotin exposure varied. The assay was immunoSEQ multiplex PCR, and TCRdb's table has in-frame clones only and misses some. The sample contains 55,000 to 80,000 clones, approximately 90% of which appear only once. The material sequenced was peripheral blood mononuclear cells (PBMCs), taken at baseline. Every receptor here comes from a human donor with classical Hodgkin lymphoma.

V and J are TRBV19 and TRBJ1-1; 8 nucleotides align to TRBD1. Germline CDR1 and CDR2: LNHDA and SQIVND (reference sequence). This CDR3 spans 14 amino acids. After removal of 4 bases from V and 4 bases from J, the junction contained 5 bases not matched to a gene. The CDR3 loop is CASSRIQGATEAFF. CDR3 bases: TGTGCCAGTAGTAGAATTCAGGGGGCCACTGAAGCTTTCTTT.

This clone has only one observation. The chain couples TRBV7-9 to TRBJ1-2; a weak D match, TRBD1 (5 bases). With 1 base removed from V and 4 bases from J, the gap between germline ends came to 7 bases. The germline gives CDR1 SEHNR, CDR2 FQNEAQ (reference sequence). The CDR3 runs to 13 residues. CDR3 protein: CASSLGRAYGYTF. The CDR3, as DNA: TGTGCCAGCAGCTTAGGCAGGGCCTATGGCTACACCTTC.

This chain joins TRBV6-5 and TRBJ2-7, with TRBD1 matching 7 bases. The CDR3 is 15 residues long. The ends lost 2 bases at V and 2 bases at J; junction bases unmatched: 6. Germline V gives CDR1 MNHEY, CDR2 SVGAGI. The CDR3 region is CASSYGDRVAYEQYF. In nucleotides, the CDR3 is TGTGCCAGCAGTTACGGGGACAGAGTTGCCTACGAGCAGTACTTC.

This chain uses TRBV2 with TRBJ1-3; possible D gene TRBD1, 6 bases. The J call may be in error: the DNA end matches TRBJ2-2 better. The CDR3 runs to 15 residues. The germline V gene has CDR1 SNHLY and CDR2 FYNNEI. In DNA form, the CDR3 reads TGTGCCAGCAGTGACTGGGGGCCCGGCACCGGGGAGCTGTTTTTT. It codes for CASSDWGPGTGELFF.

The chain carries TRBV19 and TRBJ1-1; the D is unclear. V shed 7 bases and J shed 3 bases, with 6 bases lying between them. The CDR3 runs 11 residues. Germline values: CDR1 LNHDA, CDR2 SQIVND (reference sequence). The CDR3 coding sequence is TGTGCCAGTATTGAATACACTGAAGCTTTCTTT. Translation gives CASIEYTEAFF. The full variable domain, completed using reference TRBV19 and TRBJ1-1, is DGGITQSPKYLFRKEGQNVTLSCEQNLNHDAMYWYRQDPGQGLRLIYYSQIVNDFQKGDIAEGYSVSREKKESFPLTVTSAQKNPTAFYLCASIEYTEAFFGQGTRLTVV.

The chain employs TRBV19 and TRBJ1-6; a weak D match, TRBD1 (6 bases). V dropped 7 bases and J dropped 6 bases, with 10 bases sitting between them. The CDR3 loop spans 13 amino acids. Germline CDR1 and CDR2: LNHDA and SQIVND (reference sequence). The chain's CDR3 is CASKVRGNSPLHF. CDR3 in DNA: TGTGCCAGTAAGGTCAGGGGTAATTCACCCCTCCACTTT.

The genes are TRBV15 and TRBJ2-5; D ambiguous. Germline-derived CDR1 and CDR2 are LNHNV and YYDKDF (reference sequence). Trimming took 0 bases from V and 2 from J, leaving 7 bases between them. This CDR3 region has 14 residues. CDR3 DNA sequence: TGTGCCACCAGCAGAGAGCTAGTACAAGAGACCCAGTACTTC. Protein: CATSRELVQETQYF.

This clone was found a few times. The V call is TRBV30, the J call TRBJ1-1; D is ambiguous. Germline CDR1 reads GTSNPN; CDR2 reads SVGIG (reference sequence). This CDR3 region has 10 residues. V lost 7 bases and J 7 bases, leaving 10 bases between the germline ends. The CDR3 sequence: CASREGEAFF. The CDR3 DNA is TGTGCCTCGAGGGAGGGTGAAGCTTTCTTT.

This chain joins TRBV6-5 and TRBJ1-2, with 9 bases identical to TRBD1. The CDR3 is 14 amino acids. CDR1 and CDR2 from the germline V gene are MNHEY and SVGAGI. The junction had 6 bases not matched to a gene; V was cut back by 6 bases and J by 4 bases. The CDR3 reads CASSSQGASYGYTF. The CDR3 coding sequence is TGTGCCAGCAGCTCACAGGGGGCGAGCTATGGCTACACCTTC.

This chain connects TRBV29-1 to TRBJ1-6, with 7 bases matching TRBD1. The germline gives CDR1 SQVTM, CDR2 ANQGSEA. Germline trimming cut 0 bases from V and 14 bases from J; bases unmatched to any gene: 7. This CDR3 has 13 residues. The CDR3 DNA reads as TGCAGCGTTGAAGATCAGGGGGGGGTGGCCCTCCACTTT. Translated, it gives CSVEDQGGVALHF.

This clone was found once. This rearrangement joins TRBV6-6 to TRBJ1-1; D remains ambiguous. The CDR3 has 13 amino acids. In germline, CDR1 is MNHNY, CDR2 SVGAGI (reference sequence). The V end lost 7 bases, the J end lost 5 bases, and 14 bases lay between the germline ends. The CDR3 region has the DNA TGTGCCAGCAAGCTTGGGGTATGGACTGAAGCTTTCTTT. It yields the protein CASKLGVWTEAFF.

The chain couples TRBV15 to TRBJ2-2; D gene uncertain. Germline V gene lookup returns CDR1 LNHNV and CDR2 YYDKDF (reference sequence). Trimming took 2 bases from V and 4 from J, leaving 17 bases between them. The CDR3 sequence is 17 residues long. CDR3 sequence (DNA): TGTGCCACCAGCAGAAGTATGGCTGCGCTCTTCACCGGGGAGCTGTTTTTT. This sequence encodes CATSRSMAALFTGELFF.

Only a few counts were recorded for this clone. The chain combines TRBV7-9 with TRBJ1-5; D is unresolved. Germline V gene sequence: CDR1 SEHNR, CDR2 FQNEAQ (reference sequence). V was shortened by 5 bases and J by 8 bases, with 19 bases between the two germline ends. The CDR3 has 15 residues. The CDR3 DNA reads as TGTGCCAGCAGCGCTGCGAGGGCAGAGGGAGAGCCCCAGCATTTT. It specifies CASSAARAEGEPQHF.